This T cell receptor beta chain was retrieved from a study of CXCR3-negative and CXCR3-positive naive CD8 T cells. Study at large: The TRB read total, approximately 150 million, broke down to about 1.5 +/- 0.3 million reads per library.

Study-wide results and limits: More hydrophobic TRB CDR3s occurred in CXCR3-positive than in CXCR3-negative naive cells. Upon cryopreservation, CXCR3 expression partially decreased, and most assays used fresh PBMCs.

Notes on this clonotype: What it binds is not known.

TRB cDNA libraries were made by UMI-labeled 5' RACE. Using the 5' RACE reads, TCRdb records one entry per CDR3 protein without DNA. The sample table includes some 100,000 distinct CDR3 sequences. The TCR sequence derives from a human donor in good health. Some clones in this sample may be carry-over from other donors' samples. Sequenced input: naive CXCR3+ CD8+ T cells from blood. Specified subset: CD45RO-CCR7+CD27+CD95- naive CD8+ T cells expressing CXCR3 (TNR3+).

The CDR3 is CASSSPTLEGARVEDTQYF. This chain connects TRBV28 to TRBJ2-3; TCRdb calls TRBD1, which cannot be checked without DNA. Germline CDR1 MDHEN, CDR2 SYDVKM. CDR3 size: 19 residues.